What follows are 7 T cell receptor beta chains derived from one specimen sequenced in a study of T cell responses to AZD1222 COVID-19 vaccine. Clones were read by immunoSEQ multiplex PCR, and TCRdb kept only the in-frame ones, dropping some. The sample has some 190,000 clones; 85% to 95% are singletons. The sequencing here drew on peripheral blood, taken on day 0 of AZD1222 vaccination. The receptors shown here come from an adult in good health.

The chain uses TRBV7-3 and TRBJ1-3, with D tentatively TRBD1 (6 bases). This CDR3 region has 17 residues. Trimming shortened V by 5 bases and J by 1 base, and 18 bases separated the two germline ends. Germline CDR1 reads SGHTA; CDR2 reads FQGTGA. The CDR3 bases are TGTGCCAGCAGCCGGAATACAGGGCTCGCTTCTGGAAACACCATATATTTT. It specifies CASSRNTGLASGNTIYF.

This chain uses TRBV9 with TRBJ2-4; D is undetermined. The CDR3 has 14 amino acids. Looked up from germline, CDR1 is SGDLS and CDR2 is YYNGEE. Trimming removed 4 bases from V and 9 bases from J, with 17 bases in between. CDR3 region: CASSPRSLGGIQYF. The CDR3 DNA is TGTGCCAGCAGCCCAAGGTCACTGGGCGGCATTCAGTACTTC. The whole variable domain, remainder taken from reference TRBV9 and TRBJ2-4, is DSGVTQTPKHLITATGQRVTLRCSPRSGDLSVYWYQQSLDQGLQFLIQYYNGEERAKGNILERFSAQQFPDLHSELNLSSLELGDSALYFCASSPRSLGGIQYFGAGTRLSVL.

The count of this clone is one. The J gene is TRBJ2-3, the V gene TRBV9, with 8 positions matching TRBD2. Trimming took 6 bases from V and 2 from J; bases not matched to a gene: 8. The CDR3 contains 15 residues. Per the germline V gene, CDR1 is SGDLS and CDR2 is YYNGEE. CDR3 sequence: CASTYGGGPTDTQYF. The DNA of the CDR3 is TGTGCCAGCACCTACGGGGGGGGCCCCACAGATACGCAGTATTTT.

This clone was counted between two and nine times. The chain is built from TRBV11-2 and TRBJ2-4; 14 positions agree with TRBD2. The CDR3 length is 19 residues. Germline V lookup: CDR1 SGHAT, CDR2 FQNNGV. V lost 5 bases and J lost 4; bases outside the gene matches: 13. For the CDR3, the DNA is TGTGCCAGCAGCCCCAGGGAGGGACTAGCGGGGGCAAATAAAAACATTCAGTACTTC. Residues: CASSPREGLAGANKNIQYF.

The chain carries TRBV7-8 and TRBJ2-7; 9 nucleotides line up with TRBD1. The CDR3 has 13 residues. J lost 5 bases, V lost 5 bases, and 4 bases had no gene match. From germline, CDR1 is SGHVS and CDR2 FQNEAQ. CDR3 region: CASSLYRGHEQYF. The CDR3 DNA reads as TGTGCCAGCAGCCTATACAGGGGGCACGAGCAGTACTTC.

V gene TRBV27 combines with J gene TRBJ1-1; D gene uncertain. V lost 5 bases and J lost 6, with 16 bases in between. Per the germline V gene, CDR1 is MNHEY and CDR2 is SMNVEV (reference sequence). The CDR3 contains 14 residues. The CDR3 sequence is CASSPDWVPSEAFF. DNA for the CDR3: TGTGCCAGCAGTCCCGATTGGGTGCCTTCTGAAGCTTTCTTT.

This chain uses TRBV25-1 with TRBJ1-1, with a possible D match to TRBD1 (6 bases). The CDR3 covers 11 residues. The germline V gene encodes CDR1 MGHDK and CDR2 SYGVNS. V lost 7 bases to trimming and J lost 8 bases, with 11 bases between them. The CDR3 here is CASTQGREAFF. The CDR3 DNA sequence: TGTGCCAGCACGCAGGGGAGGGAAGCTTTCTTT. Complete variable domain (other parts from reference TRBV25-1 and TRBJ1-1): EADIYQTPRYLVIGTGKKITLECSQTMGHDKMYWYQQDPGMELHLIHYSYGVNSTEKGDLSSESTVSRIRTEHFPLTLESARPSHTSQYLCASTQGREAFFGQGTRLTVV.